This TCR beta chain derives from a study of CD8+CD57+ T cells in acquired aplastic anemia. Those patients picked for sequencing had displayed CD8+CD57+ cell expansion on flow cytometry. Whole-study results and caveats: In common between the patients and the controls were approximately 28 CD8+ CDR3 sequences.

Genomic DNA was employed as the template in profiling TCR beta VDJ and CDR3. TCRdb ran MiXCR on the reads and lists one entry per CDR3 protein. The sample consists of 260,000 or so distinct CDR3 sequences, 82% of them appearing once. The CDR3 totals 17 residues. CDR1 and CDR2 (germline): SGHNT, YENEEA. Trimming at V came to 0 bases and at J to 7 bases, leaving 11 bases not matched to a gene. Regarding this clonotype: Antigen specificity is unknown.

V gene TRBV11-3 combines with J gene TRBJ2-3; 9 bases map to TRBD2. The TCR originated in a human donor with aplastic anemia. The material sequenced was sorted CD4+, CD8+, or CD8+CD57+ T cells (not recorded which) from PBMCs. The CDR3 spells CASSLDLTAGGGYTQYF. The CDR3 DNA reads as TGTGCCAGCAGCTTAGATCTGACAGCGGGGGGTGGGTATACGCAGTATTTT.